The rows below give T cell receptor beta chains drawn from one sample of a study of blood T cell repertoires in COVID-19. Produced via immunoSEQ multiplex PCR; TCRdb's table is partial and in-frame only. In the table there are about 370,000 clones, about 90% of which are singletons. The sequenced sample was peripheral blood. Source of these receptors: a woman aged 30 to 39 with COVID-19, enrolled during active disease. The conserved cysteine and the conserved F or W are not part of the CDR3 here. Fields, in order: CDR3 protein, D gene, CDR3 length, V gene, J gene. A D gene is named only where the DNA matches it firmly.

ASSIDWAAPQH,.,11,TRBV19,TRBJ1-5
ASSQPLGGSYEQY,.,13,TRBV4-2,TRBJ2-7
ASKRTGPLDEQY,TRBD1,12,TRBV19,TRBJ2-7
ASSLYREYYEQY,.,12,TRBV27,TRBJ2-7
ASSSPRSTEAF,.,11,TRBV13,TRBJ1-1
ASSEGAVLYGYT,.,12,TRBV25-1,TRBJ1-2
ARRRQGLYEQY,TRBD1,11,TRBV5-3,TRBJ2-7
ASSLQTPNYGYT,.,12,TRBV3-1/TRBV3-2,TRBJ1-2
ASSQGRGGGYEQY,TRBD2,13,TRBV4-1,TRBJ2-7
ASSYSTGGTEAF,TRBD1,12,TRBV6-5,TRBJ1-1
ASSPPHGRGDRMGQY,.,15,TRBV6-6,TRBJ2-7
ASSQAGEETQY,.,11,TRBV3-1/TRBV3-2,TRBJ2-5
ASSGREGYTDTQY,.,13,TRBV21-1,TRBJ2-3
ASSWGDRIDGYT,TRBD1,12,TRBV5-6,TRBJ1-2
ATRLRGNQPQH,.,11,TRBV6-4,TRBJ1-5
SVVAGEGSSYNEQF,TRBD2,14,TRBV29-1,TRBJ2-1
ASSQDRGRGGPEAF,TRBD1,14,TRBV3-1/TRBV3-2,TRBJ1-1
ASKTGDIYGYT,TRBD1,11,TRBV28,TRBJ1-2
ASSATGEQY,TRBD1,9,TRBV4-1,TRBJ2-7
ATSDEQGWHGYT,.,12,TRBV24-1,TRBJ1-2
SAGQNEKLF,.,9,TRBV29-1,TRBJ1-4
ASSSGLGGETQY,.,12,TRBV7-8,TRBJ2-5
ASVRAGFAYEQY,TRBD2,12,TRBV28,TRBJ2-7
ASRARDRVGEQY,TRBD1,12,TRBV6-6,TRBJ2-7
ASSPEGEGFYGYT,.,13,TRBV18,TRBJ1-2
ASKGTGPASTDTQY,.,14,TRBV2,TRBJ2-3
ASSGQGAEYEQY,TRBD1,12,TRBV5-1,TRBJ2-7
ATSDGTGGSGANVLT,TRBD1,15,TRBV24-1,TRBJ2-6
ATSDLGSTGTVRSDTQY,TRBD1,17,TRBV24-1,TRBJ2-3
ASRTGIYGYT,TRBD1,10,TRBV6-5,TRBJ1-2
ASSFQLAGGGTDTQY,TRBD2,15,TRBV11-2,TRBJ2-3
ASSYFVSGTEAF,.,12,TRBV6-2/TRBV6-3,TRBJ1-1
ASSQRSGRAGSYNEQF,TRBD2,16,TRBV7-9,TRBJ2-1
ASSSEGAGGEKLF,TRBD1,13,TRBV5-1,TRBJ1-4
ASSQDRTGGDQPQH,TRBD1,14,TRBV6-2/TRBV6-3,TRBJ1-5